A selection of T cell receptor beta chains follows, all from one sample in a study of vaccination and CD4 T cells after COVID-19. Antigens of these TCRs are unknown. TCRdb processed the PCR reads anew with MiXCR; each CDR3 protein has one entry. The sample lists around 23,000 distinct CDR3 sequences; 42% were seen once. The starting material was CD4+ T cells from blood, cultured in vitro, obtained about 7 months after SARS-CoV-2 vaccination. The receptor set was obtained from a human donor who had recovered from COVID-19. Both conserved end residues are part of each CDR3. D genes are given only for firm matches. Size values are once, few and many counts, or a class for expanded clones, and some rows have none.

j_call: TRBJ2-7
clone_size: few
v_call: TRBV20-1
d_call: TRBD1
cdr3_nt: TGCAGTGCTAGGAGGACAGGGGGCGTCTACGAGCAGTACTTC
cdr3_aa: CSARRTGGVYEQYF

j_call: TRBJ2-2
clone_size: NA
v_call: TRBV20-1
d_call: NA
cdr3_nt: TGCAGTGCTAGTGTGGGAGCGAACACCGGGGAGCTGTTTTTT
cdr3_aa: CSASVGANTGELFF

j_call: TRBJ1-1
clone_size: NA
v_call: TRBV20-1
d_call: NA
cdr3_nt: TGCAGTGCTAGAGATGCCTCCCCATTCAAATACACTGAAGCTTTCTTT
cdr3_aa: CSARDASPFKYTEAFF

j_call: TRBJ1-6
clone_size: once
v_call: TRBV5-4
d_call: NA
cdr3_nt: TGTGCCAGCAGCTTGGAACAGGGTTACTCACCCCTCCACTTT
cdr3_aa: CASSLEQGYSPLHF

j_call: TRBJ1-5
clone_size: NA
v_call: TRBV6-1
d_call: NA
cdr3_nt: TGTGCCAGCAGCAACAGGGCGACGAATCAGCCCCAGCATTTT
cdr3_aa: CASSNRATNQPQHF

j_call: TRBJ1-6
clone_size: few
v_call: TRBV27
d_call: NA
cdr3_nt: TGTGCCAGCAGTGCCCTGCCACGGGGTTCACCCCTCCACTTT
cdr3_aa: CASSALPRGSPLHF

j_call: TRBJ2-3
clone_size: NA
v_call: TRBV24-1
d_call: NA
cdr3_nt: TGTGCCACCGGGGGAGGGGGTAGCACAGATACGCAGTATTTT
cdr3_aa: CATGGGGSTDTQYF

j_call: TRBJ1-3
clone_size: NA
v_call: TRBV28
d_call: NA
cdr3_nt: TGTGCCAGCAGTCCATCGACAGGACGAAACACCATATATTTT
cdr3_aa: CASSPSTGRNTIYF

j_call: TRBJ1-6
clone_size: few
v_call: TRBV27
d_call: TRBD1
cdr3_nt: TGTGCCAGCAGAACCGGGACAGGGGGTTCACCCCTCCACTTT
cdr3_aa: CASRTGTGGSPLHF

j_call: TRBJ2-7
clone_size: NA
v_call: TRBV18
d_call: NA
cdr3_nt: TGTGCCAGCTCACCCGAGAGGGCGATCGAGCAGTACTTC
cdr3_aa: CASSPERAIEQYF

j_call: TRBJ2-5
clone_size: NA
v_call: TRBV20-1
d_call: NA
cdr3_nt: TGCAGTGCTAGTAGCGCCTCGCAAGAGACCCAGTACTTC
cdr3_aa: CSASSASQETQYF

j_call: TRBJ2-7
clone_size: NA
v_call: TRBV28
d_call: NA
cdr3_nt: TGTGCCAGCAGGAGGGACTACGAGCAGTACTTC
cdr3_aa: CASRRDYEQYF

j_call: TRBJ2-7
clone_size: NA
v_call: TRBV7-9
d_call: TRBD1
cdr3_nt: TGTGCCAGCAGCTCCGGACAGGGACGGGAGAAGGCCTACGAGCAGTACTTC
cdr3_aa: CASSSGQGREKAYEQYF

j_call: TRBJ2-5
clone_size: few
v_call: TRBV19
d_call: TRBD1
cdr3_nt: TGTGCCAGTAGTACAGGGGACAGGGTCCAAGAGACCCAGTACTTC
cdr3_aa: CASSTGDRVQETQYF

j_call: TRBJ1-2
clone_size: NA
v_call: TRBV18
d_call: NA
cdr3_nt: TGTGCCAGCTCACCCGGCGCGAGTTCTAACTATGGCTACACCTTC
cdr3_aa: CASSPGASSNYGYTF

j_call: TRBJ1-1
clone_size: NA
v_call: TRBV29-1
d_call: NA
cdr3_nt: TGCAGCGTTGGAGGCACTGAAGCTTTCTTT
cdr3_aa: CSVGGTEAFF

j_call: TRBJ1-3
clone_size: NA
v_call: TRBV15
d_call: NA
cdr3_nt: TGTGCCACCAGCAGAGGGACGAGTGGCAGGGTGGTAAACACCATATATTTT
cdr3_aa: CATSRGTSGRVVNTIYF

j_call: TRBJ2-1
clone_size: few
v_call: TRBV24-1
d_call: NA
cdr3_nt: TGTGCCACCAGTCGACAGGAGGAGTTCTTC
cdr3_aa: CATSRQEEFF

j_call: TRBJ2-3
clone_size: NA
v_call: TRBV7-2
d_call: NA
cdr3_nt: TGTGCCAGCAGCTTGGCGCGCAGCACAGATACGCAGTATTTT
cdr3_aa: CASSLARSTDTQYF

j_call: TRBJ2-4
clone_size: NA
v_call: TRBV20-1
d_call: NA
cdr3_nt: TGCAGTGCTGGAGTCGTGGGAAACATTCAGTACTTC
cdr3_aa: CSAGVVGNIQYF